This record concerns one T cell receptor (beta chain) sequence. The clone's antigen remains unknown. No much larger clone is present one base from it, and per-base qualities are unavailable. CDR1 and CDR2 were assigned from the germline V gene (reference sequence) as DFQATT and SNEGSKA. Trimming removed 3 bases from V and 6 bases from J, leaving 8 bases between the germline ends. The CDR3 holds 11 amino acids from the cysteine to the phenylalanine. Only the CDR3 DNA stays, 33 bases, in frame from base 1. Interpreted using the paper, the time point label stands for: baseline before first vaccination. Vaccinee samples came from UK trials COV001 and COV002, including a single-blind randomized controlled phase 2/3 trial of AZD1222 (ChAdOx1 nCoV-19) in healthy adults. For TCRbeta chain sequencing, PBMC samples from trial participants were taken at day 0 and at day 28 after the second dose. This sample stems from a study of T cell responses to AZD1222 COVID-19 vaccine (dated by TCRdb to 2020 to 2022). For the wider study: Because spike-specific TCR depth and breadth did not differ between the two schedules, AZD1222 recipients who got a second dose at roughly 4 weeks were pooled with those who got a second dose at roughly 12 weeks. TCR sequencing covered 233 trial participants: 207 given two doses of AZD1222 and 26 given two doses of MenACWY control vaccine. Trial participants were enrolled by age into 18-55, 56-69 and 70-plus year subgroups, with about 150, 28 and 57 TCR-sequenced participants respectively.

The paper as a whole reports these results and caveats: The 56-69-year group was small, and its depth increase did not reach significance, likely because of low power. Conclusions about previously exposed vaccinees are limited because only six or seven AZD1222 recipients were SARS-CoV-2 seropositive at baseline. The vaccine-associated CD4 TCRs covered the entire spike protein, and the dominant responses fell in regions 160-218 and 743-854. Epitopes outside the regions mutated in the B.1.351 and B.1.1.7 variants were reportedly recognized by nearly half of the unique spike-specific TCRs. After two AZD1222 doses, both the breadth and the depth of spike-specific TCRs were significantly higher than at day 0 and than in MenACWY recipients. Most participants were white British and females outnumbered males, and the authors suggested that clonal diversity may have been underestimated. Because no day 14 peak-response samples were available, the repertoires could be characterized only after the peak T cell response.

The CDR3 regions of human TCRbeta chains were analyzed by immunosequencing. In the source study's methods: TCRs in the repertoires were matched against a reference library of SARS-CoV-2-specific TCRs that had been generated with the MIRA antigen-specificity platform. Breadth was defined as the fraction of unique TCRs that were SARS-CoV-2-associated, and depth was defined as the fraction of total T cells that were SARS-CoV-2-associated. Using the MIRA data, every spike-specific TCR was mapped to the spike region that the TCR reacted to and assigned to either a CD4 or a CD8 class. Log10-transformed breadth and depth values were compared by one-way ANOVA with Sidak's multiple comparisons tests. TCRdb holds this immuneACCESS table with in-frame rearrangements only. Some clones are missing; in checked studies, unresolved V genes explain under half, and the rest has no known cause. The V and J calls and clone size come from that table; D and trimming were worked out from the DNA. Counted in this sample were 95,000 to 130,000 clones; roughly 84% of them appeared once. 7.5% of the sample rests with the top ten.

This receptor was identified in an adult in good health. Here the chain combines TRBV20-1 and TRBJ1-2, with the D gene not confidently named. The input for sequencing was peripheral blood, taken on day 0 of AZD1222 vaccination. The CDR3 protein: CSARGGHGYTF. The DNA is TGCAGTGCTAGGGGCGGGCATGGCTACACCTTC.